The next 18 T cell receptor beta chains were all read from a single sample in a study of cytomegalovirus exposure and HLA in healthy donors. This table comes from immunoSEQ multiplex PCR, and its TCRdb copy is limited to in-frame clones, with some not included. The sample consists of about 160,000 clones, around 92% of them appearing once. Specimen: PBMCs. All receptors come from a man aged 18 to 35 in good health and CMV-seropositive.

Only a few counts were recorded for this clone. V is TRBV15 and J is TRBJ2-1; D perhaps matches TRBD2 (5 bases). Germline CDR1 reads LNHNV; CDR2 reads YYDKDF (reference sequence). This CDR3 is built from 16 residues. The V gene lost 1 base and the J gene lost 7 bases, with 17 bases spanning the gap. This CDR3 is CATSRVRETGKNEQFF. The CDR3 DNA sequence: TGTGCCACCAGCAGAGTTAGGGAAACCGGGAAAAATGAGCAGTTCTTC.

The chain uses TRBV7-2 and TRBJ2-4, with D perhaps being TRBD1 or TRBD2 (6 bases each). CDR1 is SGHTA and CDR2 is FQGNSA in the germline V gene. Trimming pared 5 bases from V and 0 bases from J, leaving 17 bases between. The CDR3 is 17 amino acids. The CDR3 here is CASSIGGLKLAKNIQYF. Written as DNA, the CDR3 is TGTGCCAGCAGCATAGGGGGACTTAAACTAGCCAAAAACATTCAGTACTTC.

The chain joins TRBV5-1 to TRBJ2-3; 7 bases are a match to TRBD2. This CDR3 has 14 amino acids. Germline lookup yields CDR1 SGHRS and CDR2 YFSETQ. V dropped 4 bases and J dropped 6; count of bases not matched to a gene: 8. CDR3 sequence (DNA): TGCGCCAGCAGCGGCGGGAGTATCTACGATACGCAGTATTTT. Its protein product is CASSGGSIYDTQYF.

This clone appeared a few times. The V and J genes are TRBV5-1 and TRBJ1-2, with 11 nucleotides matching TRBD1. This CDR3 spans 15 amino acids. V dropped 0 bases and J dropped 7; count of bases not matched to a gene: 5. CDR1 is SGHRS and CDR2 is YFSETQ in the germline V gene. Written as DNA, the CDR3 is TGCGCCAGCAGCTTGGACGGACAGGGGGCCGGTGGCTACACCTTC. Translation gives CASSLDGQGAGGYTF.

The chain joins TRBV4-1 to TRBJ2-5; 11 bases align to TRBD2. CDR3 size: 16 residues. The V and J ends lost 3 bases and 1 base, in that order; junction bases with no gene match: 4. Germline CDR1 reads MGHRA; CDR2 reads YSYEKL. The CDR3 sequence: CASSQGTSGTQETQYF. The DNA of the CDR3 is TGCGCCAGCAGCCAGGGGACTAGCGGAACCCAAGAGACCCAGTACTTC.

This clone has a handful of counts. CDR3 loop: CASSLKDIGNTIYF. CDR3 DNA: TGTGCCAGCAGCTTAAAGGACATTGGAAACACCATATATTTT. The rearrangement uses TRBV5-5 and TRBJ1-3; possibly TRBD1 for D (5 bases). V lost 2 bases to trimming and J lost 3 bases, with 9 bases between them. Germline V gene sequence: CDR1 SGHKS, CDR2 YYEKEE (reference sequence). The CDR3 sequence is 14 residues long.

This rearrangement joins TRBV7-3 to TRBJ2-1; D may be TRBD2 (5 bases). This CDR3 has 12 amino acids. Per the germline V gene, CDR1 is SGHTA and CDR2 is FQGTGA. The V gene lost 4 bases and the J gene lost 6 bases, with 7 bases spanning the gap. CDR3 sequence: CASSSLGNEQFF. CDR3 bases: TGTGCCAGCAGCTCACTAGGCAATGAGCAGTTCTTC.

The chain is built from TRBV19 and TRBJ1-1; 8 positions match TRBD1. Germline CDR1 reads LNHDA; CDR2 reads SQIVND (reference sequence). After removal of 3 bases from V and 1 base from J, the junction contained 1 base not matched to a gene. The CDR3 runs to 14 residues. CDR3 sequence reads: CASSIQGANTEAFF. Written as DNA, the CDR3 is TGTGCCAGTAGTATCCAGGGGGCGAACACTGAAGCTTTCTTT.

The chain carries TRBV2 and TRBJ1-4; D remains ambiguous. The V end lost 8 bases, the J end lost 4 bases, and 11 bases lay between the germline ends. Per germline, CDR1 SNHLY and CDR2 FYNNEI. The CDR3 totals 13 residues. The CDR3 here is CASREGFNEKLFF. DNA for the CDR3: TGTGCCAGCCGGGAGGGCTTTAATGAAAAACTGTTTTTT.

This chain connects TRBV4-1 to TRBJ2-1; 7 nucleotides match TRBD2. The germline V gene encodes CDR1 MGHRA and CDR2 YSYEKL. The ends lost 1 base at V and 0 bases at J; junction bases unmatched: 3. CDR3 length equals 16 residues. The CDR3 reads CASSQVLAASYNEQFF. The CDR3 coding sequence is TGCGCCAGCAGCCAAGTTCTAGCGGCCTCCTACAATGAGCAGTTCTTC.

The chain carries TRBV5-8 and TRBJ2-2; no reliable D call. The CDR3 covers 14 residues. V lost 0 bases to trimming and J lost 4 bases, with 7 bases between them. Germline-derived CDR1 and CDR2 are SGHTS and YDEGEE. CDR3 sequence reads: CASSLGRGTGELFF. As DNA, the CDR3 is TGTGCCAGCAGCTTGGGGCGCGGCACCGGGGAGCTGTTTTTT.

J is TRBJ2-1 and V is TRBV7-9, with D perhaps matching TRBD2 (6 bases). From germline, CDR1 is SEHNR and CDR2 FQNEAQ (reference sequence). The CDR3 totals 16 residues. V gave up 6 bases and J gave up 7 bases, with 22 bases separating them. The CDR3 DNA is TGTGCCAGCAGACGGCAAGTCGGGGGAGGAGGGAATGAGCAGTTCTTC. It encodes CASRRQVGGGGNEQFF.

The genes are TRBV15 and TRBJ2-1, with D perhaps TRBD1 (6 bases). CDR1 and CDR2 (germline): LNHNV, YYDKDF (reference sequence). The CDR3 is made up of 13 amino acids. Trimming left V 6 bases short and J 4 bases short, with 10 bases between. CDR3 region: CATSRTVYNEQFF. As DNA, the CDR3 is TGTGCCACCAGTCGGACAGTATACAATGAGCAGTTCTTC.

This chain joins TRBV2 and TRBJ2-3, with D perhaps matching TRBD2 (5 bases). CDR3 size: 18 residues. The germline V and J ends were trimmed by 3 bases and 4 bases, with 23 bases remaining between them. The germline V gene encodes CDR1 SNHLY and CDR2 FYNNEI. The CDR3, as DNA: TGTGCCAGCAGTGATCTTCGGGGTCGAGGGTCTTACCCAGATACGCAGTATTTT. It codes for CASSDLRGRGSYPDTQYF.

The rearrangement uses TRBV4-2 and TRBJ2-1, with TRBD2 identical over 7 bases. The junction had 13 bases not matched to a gene; V was cut back by 0 bases and J by 8 bases. This CDR3 has 17 amino acids. Germline-derived CDR1 and CDR2 are LGHNA and YNFKEQ. As DNA, the CDR3 is TGTGCCAGCAGCCAAGATTCAGGCGGGAGTTACAACGATGAGCAGTTCTTC. Translated: CASSQDSGGSYNDEQFF.

The rearrangement joins TRBV19 to TRBJ2-7, with D perhaps TRBD1 (5 bases). From germline, CDR1 is LNHDA and CDR2 SQIVND (reference sequence). The CDR3 extends over 13 amino acids. The V gene lost 1 base and the J gene lost 5 bases, with 9 bases spanning the gap. The CDR3 DNA sequence: TGTGCCAGTAGTATAGGCAGGGCCGACGAGCAGTACTTC. Protein product: CASSIGRADEQYF.

This chain uses TRBV9 with TRBJ2-1, with 14 nucleotides matching TRBD2. The V gene end was trimmed by 0 bases and the J gene end by 5 bases; junction bases not matched to a gene: 10. CDR1 is SGDLS, CDR2 YYNGEE, per germline. This CDR3 comprises 19 residues. CDR3 loop: CASSVAYGTSGRGHNEQFF. In DNA form, the CDR3 reads TGTGCCAGCAGCGTAGCTTACGGGACTAGCGGGAGAGGTCACAATGAGCAGTTCTTC. Based on the CDR3 plus reference TRBV9 and TRBJ2-1, the full variable domain is DSGVTQTPKHLITATGQRVTLRCSPRSGDLSVYWYQQSLDQGLQFLIQYYNGEERAKGNILERFSAQQFPDLHSELNLSSLELGDSALYFCASSVAYGTSGRGHNEQFFGPGTRLTVL.

The chain uses TRBV5-1 and TRBJ2-7; possible D gene TRBD2, 5 bases. V lost 0 bases and J 0 bases, leaving 13 bases between the germline ends. The germline gives CDR1 SGHRS, CDR2 YFSETQ. The CDR3 loop spans 16 amino acids. CDR3 region: CASSLASGPLSYEQYF. CDR3 coding DNA: TGCGCCAGCAGCTTGGCCAGCGGACCCCTCTCCTACGAGCAGTACTTC. Full variable domain (missing parts from reference TRBV5-1 and TRBJ2-7): KAGVTQTPRYLIKTRGQQVTLSCSPISGHRSVSWYQQTPGQGLQFLFEYFSETQRNKGNFPGRFSGRQFSNSRSEMNVSTLELGDSALYLCASSLASGPLSYEQYFGPGTRLTVT.